Presented here are 11 T cell receptor beta chains from one specimen sequenced in a study of early stage breast cancer tumors. Assay used: immunoSEQ multiplex PCR; TCRdb lists only in-frame clones, some missing. The table records about 28,000 clones, 60% to 80% of them present only once. Sequencing was carried out using blood. The receptors were sampled from a person aged 40-50 years with breast cancer.

V usage is TRBV27 and J usage is TRBJ1-2; D gene ambiguous. In germline, CDR1 is MNHEY, CDR2 SMNVEV (reference sequence). The CDR3 has 16 residues. Trimming shortened V by 4 bases and J by 0 bases, and 15 bases separated the two germline ends. CDR3: CASSSPSLGPNYGYTF. DNA of the CDR3: TGTGCCAGCAGTTCACCCTCCCTGGGCCCTAACTATGGCTACACCTTC.

J is TRBJ1-1 and V is TRBV5-1; 8 bases agree with TRBD1. CDR3 length: 15 residues. From germline, CDR1 is SGHRS and CDR2 YFSETQ. V shed 0 bases, J shed 5 bases, and the junction held 6 bases outside the gene matches. CDR3 in DNA: TGCGCCAGCAGCTTGGGCTCCACAGGGGGAACTGAAGCTTTCTTT. It translates to CASSLGSTGGTEAFF.

This chain's CDR3 is CASSNGGLAGINEQFF. CDR3 nucleotide sequence: TGCGCCAGCAGCAACGGCGGACTAGCGGGTATCAATGAGCAGTTCTTC. This rearrangement joins TRBV5-1 to TRBJ2-1; 11 bases are shared with TRBD2. The CDR3 extends over 16 amino acids. After removal of 4 bases from V and 6 bases from J, the junction contained 9 bases not matched to a gene. In germline, CDR1 is SGHRS, CDR2 YFSETQ.

The chain is built from TRBV6-1 and TRBJ1-3; 10 nucleotides align to TRBD1. CDR3 length: 16 amino acids. Germline V lookup: CDR1 MNHNS, CDR2 SASEGT. With V trimmed by 2 bases and J by 4 bases, 5 bases remained unmatched. The CDR3, as DNA: TGTGCCAGCAGTGAACCGGGACAGGGGCCAGGAAACACCATATATTTT. It encodes CASSEPGQGPGNTIYF.

This clone was counted only a few times. In nucleotides, the CDR3 is TGTGCCAGCAGCTTGGGGAGCAACACCGGGGAGCTGTTTTTT. Translating it yields CASSLGSNTGELFF. This sequence joins TRBV5-4 and TRBJ2-2; D is unclear. CDR3 length equals 14 residues. V was pared by 0 bases and J by 2 bases, with 5 bases between. The germline V gene has CDR1 SGHNT and CDR2 YYREEE (reference sequence).

The CDR3 is CAWSVGSGRGNTIYF. CDR3 in DNA: TGTGCCTGGAGTGTTGGTTCGGGTCGTGGAAACACCATATATTTT. The chain links TRBV30 to TRBJ1-3; D is uncertain. The CDR3 loop spans 15 amino acids. The V gene's germline CDR1 is GTSNPN and CDR2 SVGIG (reference sequence). Trimming cost V 0 bases and J 3 bases, with 12 bases left between them. Together with reference TRBV30 and TRBJ1-3, the CDR3 gives the full variable domain: SQTIHQWPATLVQPVGSPLSLECTVEGTSNPNLYWYRQAAGRGLQLLFYSVGIGQISSEVPQNLSASRPQDRQFILSSKKLLLSDSGFYLCAWSVGSGRGNTIYFGEGSWLTVV.

The chain combines TRBV19 with TRBJ2-3; a possible D gene is TRBD2 (6 bases). The CDR3 is 16 amino acids. Germline-derived CDR1 and CDR2 are LNHDA and SQIVND (reference sequence). V gave up 5 bases and J gave up 1 base, with 16 bases separating them. The CDR3 is CASSLRRGGGTDTQYF. CDR3 in DNA: TGTGCCAGTAGTCTCCGTCGGGGCGGGGGCACAGATACGCAGTATTTT.

The chain recombines TRBV7-2 with TRBJ2-1; perhaps D is TRBD1 or TRBD2 (7 bases each). Trimming removed 2 bases at V and 8 bases at J, with 16 bases between. CDR1 is SGHTA, CDR2 FQGNSA, per germline. This CDR3 comprises 15 residues. The CDR3 here is CASSLTGEGWDEQFF. CDR3 bases: TGTGCCAGCAGCTTAACAGGGGAGGGTTGGGATGAGCAGTTCTTC.

The chain carries TRBV7-2 and TRBJ2-7; TRBD2 might be the D (6 bases). Germline V gives CDR1 SGHTA, CDR2 FQGNSA. This CDR3 is 15 amino acids long. Trimming removed 1 base from V and 0 bases from J, with 10 bases in between. CDR3 amino acids: CASSLGGTFSYEQYF. The CDR3 coding sequence is TGTGCCAGCAGCTTAGGGGGGACTTTCTCCTACGAGCAGTACTTC.

CDR3 bases: TGTGCCATCAGTGACGGGGTTAACACTGAAGCTTTCTTT. This codes for CAISDGVNTEAFF. The V gene is TRBV10-3, the J gene TRBJ1-1; D is ambiguous. This CDR3 is built from 13 residues. CDR1 is ENHRY and CDR2 is SYGVKD in the germline V gene. V lost 3 bases and J lost 2, with 7 bases in between.

The rearrangement links TRBV2 to TRBJ1-1; the D gene is possibly TRBD1 (6 bases). Germline V gene sequence: CDR1 SNHLY, CDR2 FYNNEI. This CDR3 is 12 amino acids long. With 6 bases removed from V and 7 bases from J, the gap between germline ends came to 12 bases. DNA of the CDR3: TGTGCCAGCAGATACGGACAGAATGAAGCTTTCTTT. Translated: CASRYGQNEAFF.